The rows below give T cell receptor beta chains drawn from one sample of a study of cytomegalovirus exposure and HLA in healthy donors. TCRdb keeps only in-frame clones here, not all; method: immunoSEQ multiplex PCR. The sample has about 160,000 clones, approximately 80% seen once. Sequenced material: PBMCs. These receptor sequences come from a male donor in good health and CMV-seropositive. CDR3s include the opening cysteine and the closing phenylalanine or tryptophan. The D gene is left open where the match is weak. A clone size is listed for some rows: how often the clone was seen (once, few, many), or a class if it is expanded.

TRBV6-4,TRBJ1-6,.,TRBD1,TGTGCCAGCAGTGACAGGGGGCCTAGTTCACCCCTCCACTTT,CASSDRGPSSPLHF
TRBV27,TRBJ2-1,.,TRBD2,TGTGCCAGCAGTTCCCCGACTAGCTCAAGCTCCTACAATGAGCAGTTCTTC,CASSSPTSSSSYNEQFF
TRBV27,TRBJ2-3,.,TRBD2,TGTGCCAGCAGCCTAGCGGGAAACACAGATACGCAGTATTTT,CASSLAGNTDTQYF
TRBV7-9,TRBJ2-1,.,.,TGTGCCAGCAGTCGTTTAGTAGTAGAAGCCAACAATGAGCAGTTCTTC,CASSRLVVEANNEQFF
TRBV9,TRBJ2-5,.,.,TGTGCCAGCAGCGTAGAAGGGGGGACCCAGTACTTC,CASSVEGGTQYF
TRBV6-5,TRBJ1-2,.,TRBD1,TGTGCCAGCAGTTTCAAACAGGGGGCCCGAGGCTACACCTTC,CASSFKQGARGYTF
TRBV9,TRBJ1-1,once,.,TGTGCCAGCAGCGTAACAGGGCTGAACACTGAAGCTTTCTTT,CASSVTGLNTEAFF
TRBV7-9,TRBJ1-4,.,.,TGTGCCAGCAGCTTAGAAAGGTCAGGGGAAGGAGAAAAACTGTTTTTT,CASSLERSGEGEKLFF
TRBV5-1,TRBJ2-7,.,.,TGCGCCAGCAGCTTGGCCGGGGATCTCGTCTACGAGCAGTACTTC,CASSLAGDLVYEQYF
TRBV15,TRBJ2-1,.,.,TGTGCCACCAGCAGAGAATGGGACTCGATTCCGTTCTTC,CATSREWDSIPFF
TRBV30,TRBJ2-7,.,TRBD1,TGTGCCTGGACCAGACAGGGAACAAGTGAGCAGTACTTC,CAWTRQGTSEQYF
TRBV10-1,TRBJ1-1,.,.,TGCGCCAGCAGCTATTTCACTGAAGCTTTCTTT,CASSYFTEAFF
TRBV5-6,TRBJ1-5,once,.,TGTGCCAGCCGTTTCGGGGGGGGGTCGGGCAATCAGCCCCAGCATTTT,CASRFGGGSGNQPQHF
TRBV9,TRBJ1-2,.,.,TGTGCCAGCAGCCCCGGAGGGGAGTTGTGGGGCTACACCTTC,CASSPGGELWGYTF
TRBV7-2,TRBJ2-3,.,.,TGTGCCAGCAGCCAACGCCGGGGGGATACGCAGTATTTT,CASSQRRGDTQYF
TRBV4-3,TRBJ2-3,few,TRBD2,TGCGCCAGCAGCCATCAGTCTGGCGGGGGGAGCACAGATACGCAGTATTTT,CASSHQSGGGSTDTQYF